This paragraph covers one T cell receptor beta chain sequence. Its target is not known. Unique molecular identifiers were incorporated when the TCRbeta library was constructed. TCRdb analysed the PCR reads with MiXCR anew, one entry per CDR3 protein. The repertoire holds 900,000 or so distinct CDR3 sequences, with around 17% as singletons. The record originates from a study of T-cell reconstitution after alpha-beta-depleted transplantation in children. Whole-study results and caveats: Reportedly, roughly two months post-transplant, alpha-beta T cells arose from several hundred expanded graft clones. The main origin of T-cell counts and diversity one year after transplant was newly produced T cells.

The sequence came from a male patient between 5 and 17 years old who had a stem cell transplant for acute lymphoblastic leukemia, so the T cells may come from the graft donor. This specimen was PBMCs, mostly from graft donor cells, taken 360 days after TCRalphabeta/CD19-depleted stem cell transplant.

The CDR3 nucleotides read TGTGCCAGCAGTTTAAAGGGACACGGGTACCAGCCCCAGCATTTT. Encoded protein: CASSLKGHGYQPQHF. V usage is TRBV12-3 or TRBV12-4 and J usage is TRBJ1-5; perhaps TRBD1 as D (6 bases). Trimming took off 2 bases at V and 7 bases at J, with 15 bases between the two ends. The CDR3 length is 15 residues.